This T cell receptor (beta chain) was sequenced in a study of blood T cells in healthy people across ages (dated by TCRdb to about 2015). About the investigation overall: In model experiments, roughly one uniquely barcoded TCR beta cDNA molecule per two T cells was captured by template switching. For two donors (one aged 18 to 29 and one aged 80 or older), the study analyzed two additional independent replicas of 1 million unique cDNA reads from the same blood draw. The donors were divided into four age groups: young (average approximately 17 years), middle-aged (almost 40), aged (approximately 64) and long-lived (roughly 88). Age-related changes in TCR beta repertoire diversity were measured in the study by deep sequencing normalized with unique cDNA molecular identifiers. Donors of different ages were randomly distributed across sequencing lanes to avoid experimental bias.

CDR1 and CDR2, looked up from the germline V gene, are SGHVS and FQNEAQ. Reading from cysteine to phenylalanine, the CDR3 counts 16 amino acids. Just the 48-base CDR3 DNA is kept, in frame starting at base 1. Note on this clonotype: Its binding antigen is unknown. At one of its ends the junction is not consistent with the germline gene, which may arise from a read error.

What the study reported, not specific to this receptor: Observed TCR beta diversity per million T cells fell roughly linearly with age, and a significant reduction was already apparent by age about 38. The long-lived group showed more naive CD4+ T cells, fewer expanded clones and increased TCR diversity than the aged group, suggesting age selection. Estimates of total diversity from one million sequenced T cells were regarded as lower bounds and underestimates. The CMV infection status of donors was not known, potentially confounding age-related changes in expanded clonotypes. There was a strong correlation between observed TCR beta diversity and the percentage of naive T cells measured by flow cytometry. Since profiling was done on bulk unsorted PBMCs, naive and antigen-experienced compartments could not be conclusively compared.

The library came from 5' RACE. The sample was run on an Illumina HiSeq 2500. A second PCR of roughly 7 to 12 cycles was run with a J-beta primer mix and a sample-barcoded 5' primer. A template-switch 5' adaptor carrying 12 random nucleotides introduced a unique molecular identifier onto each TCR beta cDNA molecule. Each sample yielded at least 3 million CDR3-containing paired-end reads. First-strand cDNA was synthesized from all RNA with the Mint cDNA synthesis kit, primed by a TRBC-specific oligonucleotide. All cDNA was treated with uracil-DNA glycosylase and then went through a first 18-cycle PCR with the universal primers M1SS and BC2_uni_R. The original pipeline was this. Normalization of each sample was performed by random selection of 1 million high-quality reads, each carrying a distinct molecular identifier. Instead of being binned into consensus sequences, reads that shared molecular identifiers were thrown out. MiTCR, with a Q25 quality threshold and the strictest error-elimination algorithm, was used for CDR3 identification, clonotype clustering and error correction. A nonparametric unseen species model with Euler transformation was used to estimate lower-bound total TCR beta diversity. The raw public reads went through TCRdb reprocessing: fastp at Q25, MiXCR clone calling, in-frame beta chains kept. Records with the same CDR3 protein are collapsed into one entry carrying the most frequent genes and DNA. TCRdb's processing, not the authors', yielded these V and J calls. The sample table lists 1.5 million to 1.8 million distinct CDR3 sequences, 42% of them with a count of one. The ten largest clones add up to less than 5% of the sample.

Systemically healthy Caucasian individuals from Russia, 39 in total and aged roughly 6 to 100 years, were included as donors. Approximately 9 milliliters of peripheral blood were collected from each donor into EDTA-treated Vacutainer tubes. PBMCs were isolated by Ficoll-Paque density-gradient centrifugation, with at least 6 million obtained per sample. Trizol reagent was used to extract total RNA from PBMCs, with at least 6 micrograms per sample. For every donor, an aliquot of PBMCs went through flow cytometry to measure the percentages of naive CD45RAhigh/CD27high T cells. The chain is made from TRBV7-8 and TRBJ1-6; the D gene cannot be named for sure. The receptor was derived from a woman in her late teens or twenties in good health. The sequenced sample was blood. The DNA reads TGTGCCAGCAGCTTAGGCGTAGGCGTTTATAATTCACCCCCCCACTTT. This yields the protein CASSLGVGVYNSPPHF.